Each of the 14 T cell receptor beta chains below was sequenced from the same sample in a study of cytomegalovirus exposure and HLA in healthy donors. Some clones are missing from TCRdb's copy, which holds only in-frame ones; the method was immunoSEQ multiplex PCR. Of about 170,000 clones in the sample, roughly nine tenths are singletons; the top ten hold roughly 3%. The sample was PBMCs. Every receptor here comes from a man between 18 and 35 years old in good health and CMV-seropositive.

V usage is TRBV27 and J usage is TRBJ2-3, with TRBD2 as a possible D gene (6 bases). The V end lost 3 bases, the J end lost 0 bases, and 10 bases lay between the germline ends. The CDR3 contains 15 residues. Germline V gene sequence: CDR1 MNHEY, CDR2 SMNVEV (reference sequence). The CDR3 DNA reads TGTGCCAGCAGTTTGGTAGCGGCTAGCACAGATACGCAGTATTTT. It codes for CASSLVAASTDTQYF.

This clone appeared a single time. The chain carries TRBV4-3 and TRBJ2-3; 8 bases are shared with TRBD2. This CDR3 is 17 amino acids long. V was clipped by 3 bases and J by 2 bases; unmatched bases: 10. Per the germline V gene, CDR1 is LGHNA and CDR2 is YSLEER. Here the CDR3 reads CASSHSLGGGYTDTQYF. The CDR3 nucleotides read TGCGCCAGCAGCCACAGCCTCGGGGGGGGGTACACAGATACGCAGTATTTT.

CDR3 nucleotides: TGTGCCAGCAGTTTCCTCCAGGGTGGAACCGGGGAGCTGTTTTTT. Its translation: CASSFLQGGTGELFF. The rearrangement links TRBV2 to TRBJ2-2; D possibly corresponds to TRBD1 (5 bases). V lost 5 bases, J lost 5 bases, and 15 bases lay in between. Germline V gene data show CDR1 as SNHLY and CDR2 as FYNNEI. The CDR3 runs to 15 residues.

About this clone itself: The junction differs from germline at one of its ends, possibly a read error. The chain is built from TRBV5-1 and TRBJ1-3; D is perhaps TRBD1 (6 bases). Per germline, CDR1 SGHRS and CDR2 YFSETQ. This CDR3 spans 17 amino acids. The CDR3: CASSFGTSMSSGSTIYF. The CDR3 nucleotides read TGCGCCAGCAGCTTTGGGACATCCATGAGCTCTGGAAGCACCATATATTTT.

V is TRBV25-1 and J is TRBJ2-3; a possible D gene is TRBD1 (6 bases). The germline CDR1 and CDR2 sequences are MGHDK and SYGVNS. Trimming stripped 3 bases from V and 4 bases from J, with 11 bases between. The CDR3 spans 14 residues. The CDR3 loop is CASSDPRGSDTQYF. The CDR3 bases are TGTGCCAGCAGTGATCCCAGGGGTTCAGATACGCAGTATTTT.

The V gene is TRBV12-5, the J gene TRBJ2-1; 10 bases fit TRBD1. CDR1 is LGHNT and CDR2 is FRNRAP in the germline V gene. J was trimmed by 3 bases and V by 1 base; bases with no gene match: 6. The CDR3 length is 17 residues. CDR3 in DNA: TGTGCTAGTGGTTTGGGGGTCGGACAGGGGGTCTACAATGAGCAGTTCTTC. Amino acids: CASGLGVGQGVYNEQFF.

The rearrangement links TRBV27 to TRBJ2-3; the match to TRBD2 covers 8 bases. The CDR3 has 15 amino acids. J gave up 2 bases and V 3 bases, and 4 bases lay outside the gene matches. Per the germline V gene, CDR1 is MNHEY and CDR2 is SMNVEV (reference sequence). CDR3 amino acids: CASSFVRGATDTQYF. As DNA, the CDR3 is TGTGCCAGCAGTTTTGTGCGGGGGGCCACAGATACGCAGTATTTT.

This chain links TRBV10-3 with TRBJ1-1, with D unresolved. There are 13 residues in the CDR3. Germline loops: CDR1 ENHRY, CDR2 SYGVKD. V lost 6 bases and J lost 6, with 14 bases in between. The CDR3 sequence is CAIRRSELAEAFF. Here the CDR3 DNA reads TGTGCCATCAGACGTTCTGAACTTGCTGAAGCTTTCTTT.

The chain combines TRBV9 with TRBJ2-2, with TRBD2 identical over 14 bases. CDR3 size: 16 residues. Germline-derived CDR1 and CDR2 are SGDLS and YYNGEE. V lost 9 bases to trimming and J lost 4 bases; unmatched junction nucleotides: 8. The CDR3 loop is CATSTSGGAGTGELFF. CDR3 nucleotide sequence: TGTGCCACCTCGACTAGCGGGGGGGCCGGCACCGGGGAGCTGTTTTTT.

V gene TRBV5-4 combines with J gene TRBJ2-1, with 8 bases identical to TRBD2. CDR1 is SGHNT and CDR2 is YYREEE in the germline V gene (reference sequence). This CDR3 contains 14 residues. Trimming at V came to 3 bases and at J to 5 bases, leaving 4 bases not matched to a gene. The CDR3 bases are TGTGCCAGCAGCTGGACTAGCCACAACAATGAGCAGTTCTTC. Its translation is CASSWTSHNNEQFF.

The chain links TRBV4-3 to TRBJ2-7; TRBD1 matches 8 bases. V lost 4 bases, J lost 5 bases, and 7 bases stayed unmatched. This CDR3 is 14 amino acids long. Germline V lookup: CDR1 LGHNA, CDR2 YSLEER. The CDR3: CASSLGQGSDEQYF. The CDR3 DNA sequence: TGCGCCAGCAGCCTAGGACAGGGTTCGGACGAGCAGTACTTC.

This chain links TRBV9 with TRBJ2-7, with 9 bases aligning to TRBD2. Losses at the gene ends were 3 bases for V and 0 bases for J; bases not matched to a gene: 4. Per the germline V gene, CDR1 is SGDLS and CDR2 is YYNGEE. This CDR3 contains 15 residues. Here the CDR3 DNA reads TGTGCCAGCAGCGGTAGCGGGGGAAACTCCTACGAGCAGTACTTC. This gives the protein CASSGSGGNSYEQYF.

This sequence joins TRBV15 and TRBJ1-2; 8 bases fit TRBD1. V trimming: 8 bases; J trimming: 6 bases; junction bases outside the gene matches: 11. The CDR3 spans 14 residues. Germline-derived CDR1 and CDR2 are LNHNV and YYDKDF (reference sequence). The CDR3 here is CATHSQGARDGYTF. The CDR3 bases are TGTGCCACCCACTCTCAGGGGGCTCGGGATGGCTACACCTTC.

The V call is TRBV28, the J call TRBJ2-7; possibly TRBD1 for D (5 bases). Germline CDR1 reads MDHEN; CDR2 reads SYDVKM. This CDR3 comprises 15 residues. V was cut by 2 bases and J by 1 base, with 12 bases left in between. The CDR3 region is CASSLSMTVSYEQYF. As DNA, the CDR3 is TGTGCCAGCAGTTTAAGCATGACAGTTTCCTACGAGCAGTACTTC.